This is a list of T cell receptor beta chains from one sample in a study of OX40 agonist ivuxolimab in advanced cancers. The assay was immunoSEQ multiplex PCR, and TCRdb's table has in-frame clones only and misses some. The data contain tens of thousands of clones, 94% of them singletons. The sequenced sample was CD4+ or CD8+ T cells sorted from blood, obtained in a trial of the OX40 agonist ivuxolimab. Receptors were obtained from an adult with an advanced solid tumor such as melanoma, head and neck, liver or kidney cancer. CDR3s include the opening cysteine and the closing phenylalanine or tryptophan. Each record gives: V gene, clone size, J gene, D gene, CDR3 DNA, CDR3 protein. D genes are given only for firm matches. Rows give clone size only sometimes, using once, few, many, or a class for an expanded clone.

>TRBV28|.|TRBJ2-3|TRBD1
TGTGCCAGCAGTATGGAATGGACAGGCCCGGGAAGGCAGTATTTT
CASSMEWTGPGRQYF
>TRBV7-6|.|TRBJ2-7|TRBD2
TGTGCCAGCAGCTTAAGCTGGGGACTAGAGGGCGAGCAGTACTTC
CASSLSWGLEGEQYF
>TRBV28|.|TRBJ1-2|.
TGTGCCAGCAGTTCGCTCGACGGTTATGGCTACACCTTC
CASSSLDGYGYTF
>TRBV4-3|.|TRBJ2-2|TRBD2
TGCGCCAGCAGCCAAAGGGAGCCGGGACTAGCGGACACCGGGGAGCTGTTTTTT
CASSQREPGLADTGELFF
>TRBV13|.|TRBJ2-5|TRBD2
TGTGCCAGCAGCTTATGGGCTAGCGGGAGTGAAGAGACCCAGTACTTC
CASSLWASGSEETQYF
>TRBV7-2|.|TRBJ2-7|TRBD2
TGTGCCAGCAGCTCAGAAGGACTAGCGAGAAAAGAGCAGTACTTC
CASSSEGLARKEQYF
>TRBV5-1|.|TRBJ2-1|TRBD2
TGCGCCAGCAGCTTGGTGCGGGAGTACAGTGAGCAGTTCTTC
CASSLVREYSEQFF
>TRBV28|.|TRBJ1-1|.
TGTGCCCATGCGCGTCTCCAGGAGCGCGGGAGCACTGAAGCTTTCTTT
CAHARLQERGSTEAFF
>TRBV4-3|.|TRBJ2-7|.
TGCGCCAGCAGCCAAGGGACTCTGGGCTACGAGCAGTACTTC
CASSQGTLGYEQYF
>TRBV5-5|.|TRBJ1-1|.
TGTGCCAGCAGCCCATACGAGGGCACTGAAGCTTTCTTT
CASSPYEGTEAFF
>TRBV28|once|TRBJ2-5|.
TGTGCCAGCAGTTTATCCGGAGCCCTCCAAGAGACCCAGTACTTC
CASSLSGALQETQYF
>TRBV12-2|.|TRBJ2-4|.
TGTGCAAGTCGCCCGGACGTGGGGGGCAAAAACATTCAGTACTTC
CASRPDVGGKNIQYF
>TRBV6-5|.|TRBJ2-5|.
TGTGCCAGCAGTTCCGCGTGGAGGGGTGGTAAGGAGACCCAGTACTTC
CASSSAWRGGKETQYF
>TRBV9|.|TRBJ2-3|.
TGTGCCAGCAGCGTAGATGGCGGCGGTAGCACAGATACGCAGTATTTT
CASSVDGGGSTDTQYF
>TRBV6-5|.|TRBJ1-2|.
TGTGCCAGCAGTTACCGGGGTTCGTGGGGCTACACCTTC
CASSYRGSWGYTF
>TRBV6-1|once|TRBJ2-7|.
TGTGCCAGCAGTGAAGCCCCGGGCCCCTCCTACGAGCAGTACTTC
CASSEAPGPSYEQYF
>TRBV19|.|TRBJ2-1|TRBD2
TGTGCCAGTAGTTTAGCGGGGTCAAGCTCCTACAATGAGCAGTTCTTC
CASSLAGSSSYNEQFF
>TRBV5-1|.|TRBJ2-7|.
TGCGCCAGCAGCTTTGGCGGCAACTCCTACGAGCAGTACTTC
CASSFGGNSYEQYF
>TRBV27|.|TRBJ2-5|.
TGTGCCAGCAGTCTACTAAAAGCGGGTGGGACAGAGACCCAGTACTTC
CASSLLKAGGTETQYF
>TRBV30|.|TRBJ2-1|TRBD2
TGTGCCTGGAGTGCAGCGGGAACGTACAATGAGCAGTTCTTC
CAWSAAGTYNEQFF
>TRBV19|.|TRBJ2-3|.
TGTGCCAGTAGTCAGGTCGGTAGGGGAGATACGCAGTATTTT
CASSQVGRGDTQYF
>TRBV7-3|.|TRBJ2-4|.
TGTGCCAGCAGCCTGCCGTGGTACTTC
CASSLPWYF
>TRBV18|.|TRBJ2-1|.
TGTGCCAGCTCACCAGGTTACAATGAGCAGTTCTTC
CASSPGYNEQFF
>TRBV28|.|TRBJ2-2|.
.
CASSFGAGELFF
>TRBV18|.|TRBJ2-1|.
TGTGCCAGCTCACCACAGTCCTACAATGAGCAGTTCTTC
CASSPQSYNEQFF
>TRBV12-5|.|TRBJ1-5|.
TGTGCTAGTACTAGGGGCTTGGGTCAGCCCCAGCATTTT
CASTRGLGQPQHF
>TRBV30|.|TRBJ1-5|.
TGTGCCTGGAGTGTAGGGGCCTATAGCAATCAGCCCCAGCATTTT
CAWSVGAYSNQPQHF
>TRBV19|.|TRBJ2-3|.
TGTGCCAGTATGCTTGGTGCGGAGCAGTATTTT
CASMLGAEQYF
>TRBV28|.|TRBJ2-5|.
TGTGCCAGCAGTTTATTAGGGCAAGAGACCCAGTACTTC
CASSLLGQETQYF
>TRBV4-1|.|TRBJ1-1|.
TGCGCCAGCAGCCATGGGGGGGACACTGAAGCTTTCTTT
CASSHGGDTEAFF
>TRBV29-1|.|TRBJ2-1|.
TGCAGCGTTGACCCTCAAGCGGCAGGTTTCTACAATGAGCAGTTCTTC
CSVDPQAAGFYNEQFF
>TRBV4-1|.|TRBJ2-3|TRBD2
TGCGCCAGCAGCCAGCCGGGACTAGCGGGAGTTGGAGATACGCAGTATTTT
CASSQPGLAGVGDTQYF
>TRBV7-6|.|TRBJ2-5|.
TGTGCCAGCAGCTTTTCTGGGATCGGGGAGACCCAGTACTTC
CASSFSGIGETQYF
>TRBV14|.|TRBJ2-2|.
TGTGCCAGCAGCCAAGACGGGACACTCCCGGCCGGGGAGCTGTTTTTT
CASSQDGTLPAGELFF
>TRBV9|once|TRBJ2-3|TRBD1
TGTGCCAGCAGCATCCCCCGGGACAGGGAGGGAGGATCTAGCACAGATACGCAGTATTTT
CASSIPRDREGGSSTDTQYF
>TRBV28|.|TRBJ2-5|TRBD1
TGTGCCAGCAGTTTACCTCTCGGACAGGGACTCGTTCGAGAGACCCAGTACTTC
CASSLPLGQGLVRETQYF
>TRBV19|.|TRBJ2-3|TRBD1
TGTGCCAGTAGACCCTACGACAGGGGTTTAGGAGATACGCAGTATTTT
CASRPYDRGLGDTQYF
>TRBV28|.|TRBJ2-7|.
TGTGCCAGCAGTTGGGTGGGAAAAGAGCAGTACTTC
CASSWVGKEQYF
>TRBV5-4|.|TRBJ2-1|TRBD2
TGTGCCAGCAGCCGAACTAGCGGGGGCTCCTACAATGAGCAGTTCTTC
CASSRTSGGSYNEQFF
>TRBV7-6|.|TRBJ2-1|TRBD1
TGTGCCAGCAGCTGGACAGGATTTAACAATGAGCAGTTCTTC
CASSWTGFNNEQFF
>TRBV7-2|.|TRBJ1-1|TRBD1
TGTGCCAGCAGCTTAGGGACAGGCGGCGACTTGAACACTGAAGCTTTCTTT
CASSLGTGGDLNTEAFF
>TRBV29-1|.|TRBJ2-7|.
TGCAGCGTTGTTCCACCAGGCAGAACCTACGAGCAGTACTTC
CSVVPPGRTYEQYF
>TRBV28|once|TRBJ2-7|TRBD1
TGTGCCAGCAGCCTCACGGTAGGACAGGTGGAGGAGCAGTACTTC
CASSLTVGQVEEQYF
>TRBV6-6|.|TRBJ2-3|TRBD1
TGTGCCAGCAGTATGGGACAGTTCTTCTCAGATACGCAGTATTTT
CASSMGQFFSDTQYF
>TRBV27|.|TRBJ2-1|.
TGTGCCAGCAGTTTATCAGTCGGCGACAATGAGCAGTTCTTC
CASSLSVGDNEQFF
>TRBV30|.|TRBJ2-2|TRBD2
TGTGCCTGGAGGGGTTTTTTGCTAGCGGGAGGGCCGGGTACCGGGGAGCTGTTTTTT
CAWRGFLLAGGPGTGELFF
>TRBV9|.|TRBJ2-1|.
TGTGCCAGCAGCGTAGGCCAGTACAATGAGCAGTTCTTC
CASSVGQYNEQFF
>TRBV27|.|TRBJ1-1|.
TGTGCCAGCAGTGGTGAAGGGGGGAGGTATACTGAAGCTTTCTTT
CASSGEGGRYTEAFF
>TRBV28|.|TRBJ2-1|.
TGTGCCAGCAATTTTCGTAGTATAAAGTCCTACAATGAGCAGTTCTTC
CASNFRSIKSYNEQFF
>TRBV19|.|TRBJ2-7|.
TGTGCCAGCATAAGCCGGGCCCGGGGGTGGGAGCAGTACTTC
CASISRARGWEQYF
>TRBV27|.|TRBJ2-5|TRBD2
TGTGCCAGCAGTTCTGGCGGGAGCGGGGAGACCCAGTACTTC
CASSSGGSGETQYF
>TRBV2|.|TRBJ2-2|.
TGTGCCAGCGAGGGTCGAGCGAACACCGGGGAGCTGTTTTTT
CASEGRANTGELFF
>TRBV2|.|TRBJ2-7|.
TGTGCCAGCAGTCCTCGCTACGAGCAGTACTTC
CASSPRYEQYF
>TRBV7-9|.|TRBJ2-3|TRBD1
TGTGCCAGCAGCTCCTCAGACAGGGGAGGTAGCACAGATACGCAGTATTTT
CASSSSDRGGSTDTQYF
>TRBV7-9|.|TRBJ2-3|.
TGTGCCAGCAACCCACTCACGTTACAGGGTATCAGCACAGATACGCAGTATTTT
CASNPLTLQGISTDTQYF
>TRBV5-1|.|TRBJ2-7|TRBD1
TGCGCCAGCAGCTTGCCAACCGACGGGACAGCTAGCTCCTACGAGCAGTACTTC
CASSLPTDGTASSYEQYF
>TRBV7-7|.|TRBJ2-5|.
TGTGCTAGCAGCTCTTCGGGGACTCAAGAGACCCAGTACTTC
CASSSSGTQETQYF